This T cell receptor (beta chain) was sequenced for a study of OX40 agonist ivuxolimab in advanced cancers. Study background: At about 82% male, the cohort had a mean age of 60 years, ranging from about 23 to 79. Antecedent anti-PD-1, anti-PD-L1 or anti-CTLA-4 therapy was permissible, with 30% to 50% having received some.

Sequenced by immunoSEQ multiplex PCR; TCRdb stores in-frame clones only, minus some. The table lists about 86,000 clones, around 85% of them singletons. This receptor was taken from an adult with an advanced solid tumor such as melanoma, head and neck, liver or kidney cancer. Sequencing used CD4+ or CD8+ T cells sorted from blood, obtained in a trial of the OX40 agonist ivuxolimab.

CDR3 DNA sequence: TGTGCCAGCACCCTAGGGCCGACCTCCCAGAATGAGCAGTTCTTC. Its translation is CASTLGPTSQNEQFF. The rearrangement joins TRBV11-2 to TRBJ2-1; D unresolved. The germline V and J ends were trimmed by 7 bases and 7 bases, with 20 bases remaining between them. The CDR3 has 15 residues. The germline V gene has CDR1 SGHAT and CDR2 FQNNGV.